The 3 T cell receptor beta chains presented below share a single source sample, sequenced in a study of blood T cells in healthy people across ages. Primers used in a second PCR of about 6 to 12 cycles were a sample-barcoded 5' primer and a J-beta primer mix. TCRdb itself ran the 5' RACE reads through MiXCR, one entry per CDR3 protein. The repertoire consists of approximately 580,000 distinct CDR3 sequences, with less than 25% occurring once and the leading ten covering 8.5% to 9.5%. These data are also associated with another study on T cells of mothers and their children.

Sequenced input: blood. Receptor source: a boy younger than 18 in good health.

CDR3 DNA sequence: TGTGCCAGCAGCCTGGGGGGGTACACCATATATTTT. Protein: CASSLGGYTIYF. The gene calls are TRBV7-2 and TRBJ1-3, with D possibly matching TRBD1 (5 bases). The CDR3 covers 12 residues. With 5 bases removed from V and 8 bases from J, the gap between germline ends came to 10 bases. CDR1 SGHTA and CDR2 FQGNSA come from the germline V gene.

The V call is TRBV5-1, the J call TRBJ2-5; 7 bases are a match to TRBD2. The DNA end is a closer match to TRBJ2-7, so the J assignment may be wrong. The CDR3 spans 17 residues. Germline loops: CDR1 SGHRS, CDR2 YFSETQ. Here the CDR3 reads CASSYPGGRRFIYEQYF. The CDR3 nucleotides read TGCGCCAGCAGCTACCCGGGAGGCAGGAGATTCATCTACGAGCAGTACTTC.

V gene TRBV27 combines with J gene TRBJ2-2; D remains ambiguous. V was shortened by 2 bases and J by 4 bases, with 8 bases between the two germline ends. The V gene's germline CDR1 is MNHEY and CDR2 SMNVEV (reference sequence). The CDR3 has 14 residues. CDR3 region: CASSLRVFTGELFF. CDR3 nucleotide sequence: TGTGCCAGCAGTTTACGGGTTTTCACCGGGGAGCTGTTTTTT.